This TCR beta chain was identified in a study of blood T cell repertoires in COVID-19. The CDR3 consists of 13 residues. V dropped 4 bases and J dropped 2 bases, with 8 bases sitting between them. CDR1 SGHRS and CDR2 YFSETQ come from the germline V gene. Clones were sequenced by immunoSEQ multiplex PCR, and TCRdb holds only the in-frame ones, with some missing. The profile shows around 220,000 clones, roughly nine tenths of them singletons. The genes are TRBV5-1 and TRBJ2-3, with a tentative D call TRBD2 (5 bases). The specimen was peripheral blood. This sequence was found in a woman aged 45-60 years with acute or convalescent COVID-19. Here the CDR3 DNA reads TGCGCCAGCAGCAAAGCGGCCACAGATACGCAGTATTTT. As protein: CASSKAATDTQYF.